What follows are 26 T cell receptor beta chains derived from one specimen sequenced in a study of T cells in Graves' hyperthyroidism and ophthalmopathy (dated by TCRdb to between 2019 and 2020). The method was multiplex PCR. The instrument given in TCRdb is Illumina HiSeq 2000. Amplification of TCR beta CDR3 regions was carried out from RNA transcripts. The TCR CDR3 was subjected to a first round of RT-PCR using the HTBI primer set and the Qiagen OneStep RT-PCR kit. Using fastp trimming at Q25 and MiXCR clonotype assembly, TCRdb reanalyzed the public sequencing data and kept in-frame beta chains. Each record represents a unique CDR3 protein, reported with the most common genes and DNA among its rows. The sample includes around 350,000 distinct CDR3 sequences, with 19% observed a single time. The biggest ten clones account for approximately 4% of the sample. The sequencing input was blood. Every receptor here comes from a woman under 30 with Graves' hyperthyroidism.

Ten or more counts support this clonotype. The chain uses TRBV6-1 and TRBJ1-2; 7 nucleotides agree with TRBD1. The CDR3 has 14 residues. The germline gives CDR1 MNHNS, CDR2 SASEGT. The V gene end was trimmed by 3 bases and the J gene end by 8 bases; junction bases not matched to a gene: 9. This CDR3 is CASSDVGTAKGYTF. CDR3 nucleotides: TGTGCCAGCAGTGACGTAGGGACAGCAAAAGGCTACACCTTC.

The CDR3 reads CASSEVVRSSYNSPLHF. CDR3 DNA sequence: TGTGCCAGCAGTGAAGTGGTCAGAAGCTCCTATAATTCACCCCTCCACTTT. The V gene is TRBV6-1, the J gene TRBJ1-6; no reliable D call. Trimming stripped 1 base from V and 0 bases from J, with 10 bases between. CDR1 and CDR2 (germline): MNHNS, SASEGT. The CDR3 contains 17 residues.

This clonotype occurred many times. The gene calls are TRBV2 and TRBJ1-3; D remains unclear. V lost 3 bases to trimming and J lost 8 bases, with 8 bases between them. The germline gives CDR1 SNHLY, CDR2 FYNNEI. The CDR3 is 12 amino acids. Written as DNA, the CDR3 is TGTGCCAGCAGTGATGGGAGACACACCATATATTTT. This sequence encodes CASSDGRHTIYF.

There are many counts of this clonotype. The chain combines TRBV15 with TRBJ1-5; 9 positions agree with TRBD1. This CDR3 region has 16 residues. Germline CDR1 LNHNV, CDR2 YYDKDF (reference sequence). V was pared by 3 bases and J by 5 bases, with 8 bases of the junction left unmatched. CDR3 DNA sequence: TGTGCCACCAGCAGGGCTATGACAGGGGGATATCAGCCCCAGCATTTT. Encoded protein: CATSRAMTGGYQPQHF.

This chain's CDR3 is CASSERGRIEAFF. The CDR3 nucleotides are TGTGCCAGCTCTGAGAGGGGGCGCATTGAAGCTTTCTTT. The chain has TRBV28 and TRBJ1-1, with TRBD1 identical over 7 bases. Germline-derived CDR1 and CDR2 are MDHEN and SYDVKM. The CDR3 has 13 residues. The junction had 10 bases not matched to a gene; V was cut back by 8 bases and J by 7 bases.

This clonotype has just a few counts. This chain uses TRBV3-1 with TRBJ2-6, with D maybe TRBD1 (5 bases). Trimming left V 1 base short and J 6 bases short, with 16 bases between. Germline values: CDR1 LGHDT, CDR2 YNNKEL (reference sequence). The CDR3 is 17 amino acids. Here the CDR3 DNA reads TGTGCCAGCAGCCAAGGGGCAGGAGCCAGGGTGGCCAACGTCCTGACTTTC. This encodes CASSQGAGARVANVLTF.

The chain links TRBV6-1 to TRBJ2-7, with D possibly TRBD1 on 6 matching bases. This CDR3 is 14 amino acids long. Germline V gives CDR1 MNHNS, CDR2 SASEGT. The V end was cut by 8 bases, the J end by 0 bases, with 14 bases between. CDR3 sequence (DNA): TGTGCCAGCCGAAGGACAGCGGACTCCTACGAGCAGTACTTC. This gives the protein CASRRTADSYEQYF.

This clonotype was detected ten times or more. The rearrangement links TRBV18 to TRBJ1-2; the D is unclear. The CDR3 extends over 13 amino acids. Trimming stripped 3 bases from V and 7 bases from J, with 12 bases between. Germline V gene sequence: CDR1 KGHSH, CDR2 LQKENI. CDR3 amino acids: CASSPSEMGGYTF. The CDR3 region has the DNA TGTGCCAGCTCACCGTCCGAGATGGGTGGCTACACCTTC. Variable domain in full (rest from reference TRBV18 and TRBJ1-2): NAGVMQNPRHLVRRRGQEARLRCSPMKGHSHVYWYRQLPEEGLKFMVYLQKENIIDESGMPKERFSAEFPKEGPSILRIQQVVRGDSAAYFCASSPSEMGGYTFGSGTRLTVV.

This clonotype was seen many times. J is TRBJ1-2 and V is TRBV6-1; D is undetermined. Germline V gene sequence: CDR1 MNHNS, CDR2 SASEGT. The CDR3 length is 11 residues. Trimming cost V 6 bases and J 7 bases, with 9 bases left between them. CDR3 region: CASRALGGYTF. The CDR3 nucleotides are TGTGCCAGCAGGGCTCTCGGTGGCTACACCTTC.

This clonotype has ten or more counts. The V call is TRBV19, the J call TRBJ2-7; TRBD1 or TRBD2 may be the D gene (6 bases each). There are 10 residues in the CDR3. Germline loops: CDR1 LNHDA, CDR2 SQIVND (reference sequence). Trimming pared 9 bases from V and 7 bases from J, leaving 10 bases between. CDR3 coding DNA: TGTGCCAGAGGGGGGAGGGAGCAGTACTTC. Its translation: CARGGREQYF.

This clonotype was found many times. The chain recombines TRBV6-4 with TRBJ1-5; 9 bases fit TRBD1. This CDR3 has 17 residues. J was trimmed by 0 bases and V by 3 bases; bases with no gene match: 6. CDR1 and CDR2 (germline): MRHNA, SNTAGT. This CDR3 reads CASSDPDRGNSNQPQHF. CDR3 DNA: TGTGCCAGCAGTGATCCGGACAGGGGAAATAGCAATCAGCCCCAGCATTTT.

This clonotype was recorded at least ten times. The chain carries TRBV6-5 and TRBJ1-1; 8 nucleotides match TRBD1. CDR3 length equals 14 residues. Germline lookup yields CDR1 MNHEY and CDR2 SVGAGI. V gave up 4 bases and J gave up 1 base; unmatched junction bases: 2. The CDR3 coding sequence is TGTGCCAGCAGTTTCGACAGGGGGAACACTGAAGCTTTCTTT. It codes for CASSFDRGNTEAFF.

This clonotype was seen many times. One end of the junction fails to match germline, which may point to a read error. The V gene is TRBV20-1, the J gene TRBJ2-7, with no clear D. The CDR3 covers 16 residues. Germline V lookup: CDR1 DFQATT, CDR2 SNEGSKA (reference sequence). The CDR3 region has the DNA TGCAGTGCTGGAGATCAAGCTGGGCACCCCTACTACGAGCAGTACTTC. It specifies CSAGDQAGHPYYEQYF.

A few counts support this clonotype. This chain joins TRBV20-1 and TRBJ1-5; a weak D match, TRBD1 (6 bases). Per germline, CDR1 DFQATT and CDR2 SNEGSKA (reference sequence). Trimming took off 3 bases at V and 6 bases at J, with 18 bases between the two ends. The CDR3 contains 15 residues. CDR3 nucleotide sequence: TGCAGTGCTAGGTTCGCAGGGAGGGGGAGTCAGCCCCAGCATTTT. This translates into CSARFAGRGSQPQHF.

The chain joins TRBV2 to TRBJ1-2; 11 nucleotides match TRBD1. Per germline, CDR1 SNHLY and CDR2 FYNNEI. Trimming removed 4 bases from V and 6 bases from J; junction bases left unmatched: 10. The CDR3 covers 16 residues. The CDR3 bases are TGTGCCAGCAGTGGGACAGGGGGCCTTTGGGGAGATGGCTACACCTTC. Its translation: CASSGTGGLWGDGYTF. The complete variable domain, with remaining parts taken from reference TRBV2 and TRBJ1-2, reads EPEVTQTPSHQVTQMGQEVILRCVPISNHLYFYWYRQILGQKVEFLVSFYNNEISEKSEIFDDQFSVERPDGSNFTLKIRSTKLEDSAMYFCASSGTGGLWGDGYTFGSGTRLTVV.

This clonotype was picked up many times. The chain links TRBV28 to TRBJ1-2; unclear D gene. Trimming left V 6 bases short and J 2 bases short, with 19 bases between. The CDR3 extends over 16 amino acids. From germline, CDR1 is MDHEN and CDR2 SYDVKM. CDR3 sequence reads: CASSTLGVAQNYGYTF. The CDR3 coding sequence is TGTGCCAGCAGCACTCTTGGGGTCGCGCAGAACTATGGCTACACCTTC.

The gene calls are TRBV30 and TRBJ1-6, with a tentative D call TRBD1 (6 bases). Germline lookup yields CDR1 GTSNPN and CDR2 SVGIG (reference sequence). V lost 4 bases and J lost 10, with 11 bases in between. The CDR3 has 12 residues. The CDR3 loop reads CAWTGVGSPLHF. The CDR3 DNA follows: TGTGCCTGGACAGGGGTCGGATCACCCCTCCACTTT.

This clonotype was picked up many times. J is TRBJ2-5 and V is TRBV27; 8 nucleotides agree with TRBD2. The germline CDR1 and CDR2 sequences are MNHEY and SMNVEV (reference sequence). This CDR3 is 14 amino acids long. V dropped 3 bases and J dropped 5; count of bases not matched to a gene: 5. The CDR3 is CASSFSGALETQYF. The CDR3, as DNA: TGTGCCAGCAGTTTTAGCGGGGCCCTTGAGACCCAGTACTTC.

This clonotype was counted ten times or more. The gene calls are TRBV12-3 or TRBV12-4 and TRBJ1-5; D is possibly TRBD1 (5 bases). V was trimmed by 3 bases and J by 5 bases, leaving 8 bases between them. The CDR3 covers 13 residues. The CDR3 reads CASSFVRDQPQHF. CDR3 coding DNA: TGTGCCAGCAGTTTTGTCAGGGATCAGCCCCAGCATTTT.

A few counts support this clonotype. The chain employs TRBV2 and TRBJ1-1; 11 positions agree with TRBD1. Germline trimming cut 4 bases from V and 7 bases from J; bases unmatched to any gene: 14. Germline V gives CDR1 SNHLY, CDR2 FYNNEI. The CDR3 totals 17 residues. This CDR3 reads CASSAYPLGQGAGEAFF. The CDR3 DNA is TGTGCCAGCAGTGCGTACCCTCTTGGACAGGGGGCAGGTGAAGCTTTCTTT.

There are many counts of this clonotype. This chain uses TRBV15 with TRBJ1-3; D is uncertain. Trimming removed 6 bases at V and 0 bases at J, with 18 bases between. This CDR3 comprises 17 residues. The germline CDR1 and CDR2 sequences are LNHNV and YYDKDF (reference sequence). The CDR3 region is CATRDQTATGSGNTIYF. DNA of the CDR3: TGTGCCACCAGAGACCAGACGGCCACCGGCTCTGGAAACACCATATATTTT.

The sample holds many counts of this clonotype. The chain combines TRBV4-1 with TRBJ1-1; D is unresolved. Between the trimmed V and J ends, which lost 4 bases and 0 bases, there was a span of 15 bases. The CDR3 is 16 amino acids. Germline CDR1 reads MGHRA; CDR2 reads YSYEKL. Here the CDR3 reads CASSRNVVLMNTEAFF. For the CDR3, the DNA is TGCGCCAGCAGCCGAAACGTGGTATTAATGAACACTGAAGCTTTCTTT.

This clonotype was seen ten or more times. The genes are TRBV9 and TRBJ1-1; D possibly corresponds to TRBD1 (6 bases). The germline V gene encodes CDR1 SGDLS and CDR2 YYNGEE. V gave up 4 bases and J gave up 0 bases, with 16 bases separating them. This CDR3 is built from 16 residues. In nucleotides, the CDR3 is TGTGCCAGCAGCTCCGGGACAAACCTCATGAACACTGAAGCTTTCTTT. It specifies CASSSGTNLMNTEAFF. Based on the CDR3 plus reference TRBV9 and TRBJ1-1, the full variable domain is DSGVTQTPKHLITATGQRVTLRCSPRSGDLSVYWYQQSLDQGLQFLIQYYNGEERAKGNILERFSAQQFPDLHSELNLSSLELGDSALYFCASSSGTNLMNTEAFFGQGTRLTVV.

The chain recombines TRBV4-1 with TRBJ1-2; TRBD1 agrees at 11 bases. Germline V lookup: CDR1 MGHRA, CDR2 YSYEKL. V lost 1 base, J lost 6 bases, and 4 bases stayed unmatched. CDR3 length: 15 amino acids. The CDR3 DNA sequence: TGCGCCAGCAGCCAAGTGGGACAGGGGGGCGATGGCTACACCTTC. Its protein product is CASSQVGQGGDGYTF.

This CDR3 is CSAFRDYDGTQYF. The CDR3 DNA follows: TGCAGTGCCTTCCGGGACTACGATGGGACCCAGTACTTC. The chain uses TRBV20-1 and TRBJ2-5; 7 bases line up with TRBD2. Trimming cost V 6 bases and J 7 bases; bases outside gene matches: 11. CDR1 DFQATT and CDR2 SNEGSKA come from the germline V gene (reference sequence). CDR3 length: 13 residues.

The sample holds a few counts of this clonotype. CDR3 sequence reads: CASSQAQGQPQHF. The CDR3, as DNA: TGCGCCAGCAGCCAAGCCCAGGGACAGCCCCAGCATTTT. This chain joins TRBV4-1 and TRBJ1-5, with D maybe TRBD1 (5 bases). V shed 1 base and J shed 7 bases, with 8 bases lying between them. This CDR3 region has 13 residues. Germline V gene data show CDR1 as MGHRA and CDR2 as YSYEKL.